This record looks at one T cell receptor beta chain sequence and its context. Its specific antigen is unknown. No base-level quality is on record; no much larger clone is a single base apart. V lost 0 bases and J lost 8 bases; the stretch between them is 11 bases long. CDR1 and CDR2 were assigned from the germline V gene as MGHRA and YSYEKL. The CDR3 sequence holds 15 residues, the cysteine and phenylalanine included. Of the read, only the CDR3 DNA is kept; its 45 bases are in frame from base 1. The entry originates in a study of blood T cells in healthy people across ages (dated by TCRdb to about 2015). Study-wide context: In model experiments, template switching captured about one uniquely barcoded TCR beta cDNA molecule for every two T cells. To track age-related changes in TCR beta repertoire diversity, the study relied on deep sequencing normalized with unique cDNA molecular identifiers. To avoid experimental bias, donors of different ages were distributed randomly across sequencing lanes. Four age groups were formed from the donors: young (average around 15 years), middle-aged (around 37), aged (about 62) and long-lived (around 82). Two additional independent replicas of 1 million unique cDNA reads from the same blood draw were analyzed for two donors (one aged 18 to 30 and one aged 80 or older). The study at large found these results: Observed TCR beta diversity correlated strongly with the percentage of naive T cells measured by flow cytometry. Compared with the aged group, more naive CD4+ T cells, fewer expanded clones and increased TCR diversity were shown by the long-lived group, suggesting age selection. Total diversity estimates from one million sequenced T cells were considered lower bounds and underestimates. As age increased, observed TCR beta diversity per million T cells dropped in a roughly linear way, and a significant reduction was already evident by age roughly 40. Because donor CMV infection status was unknown, age-related changes in expanded clonotypes were potentially confounded. Since profiling was done on bulk unsorted PBMCs, naive and antigen-experienced compartments could not be conclusively compared.

Donors were a few dozen systemically healthy Caucasian individuals from Russia aged roughly 6 to 95 years. Each donor gave around 9.9 milliliters of peripheral blood, collected into EDTA-treated Vacutainer tubes. Ficoll-Paque density-gradient centrifugation was used to isolate PBMCs, with at least 7 million per sample. Total RNA was extracted from PBMCs with Trizol reagent, with at least 5.5 micrograms obtained per sample. For every donor, flow cytometry on a PBMC aliquot measured the percentage of naive CD45RAhigh/CD27high T cells. Receptor amplification or capture employed 5' RACE. Sequencing was carried out with an Illumina HiSeq 2500. A second about 7 to 11 cycle PCR used a sample-barcoded 5' primer and a J-beta primer mix. A unique molecular identifier was introduced onto each TCR beta cDNA molecule by a template-switch 5' adaptor carrying 12 random nucleotides. Each sample yielded at least 3 million CDR3-containing paired-end reads. First-strand cDNA was synthesized from all RNA with the Mint cDNA synthesis kit, primed by a TRBC-specific oligonucleotide. All cDNA was treated with uracil-DNA glycosylase and then went through a first 18-cycle PCR with the universal primers M1SS and BC2_uni_R. In the original analysis: Normalization of each sample was performed by random selection of 1 million high-quality reads, each carrying a distinct molecular identifier. Reads sharing molecular identifiers were discarded rather than binned into consensus sequences. MiTCR, set to a Q25 quality threshold and the strictest error-elimination algorithm, was used for CDR3 identification, clonotype clustering and error correction. A nonparametric unseen species model using Euler transformation provided a lower-bound estimate of total TCR beta diversity. TCRdb trimmed the raw reads at Q25, called clones with MiXCR and kept productive beta chains. Identical CDR3 protein sequences are pooled into one entry, listed with their most common genes and DNA. The V and J calls were determined by TCRdb, not by the authors. Across this sample there are roughly 930,000 distinct CDR3 sequences, with around 48% seen only once. Under 15% of the sample is taken by the ten largest.

The clonotype originates from a man aged 25-45 years in good health. Recombination joined TRBV4-1 with TRBJ2-6, with the D call tentatively TRBD1 or TRBD2, each fitting 5 bases. Input material: blood. The CDR3 is CASSQDRDRPNVLTF. The sequenced DNA is TGCGCCAGCAGCCAAGACCGGGACCGGCCCAACGTCCTGACTTTC.